A single sample gave rise to the 26 T cell receptor beta chains below, sequenced in a study of control samples from healthy donors and cancer patients. The data were produced by immunoSEQ multiplex PCR, yet TCRdb's version contains in-frame clones alone and is incomplete. This table holds under 85,000 clones, roughly 94% found once. The sample comprised blood. The source of these receptors is a woman in her forties in good health.

The chain has TRBV4-3 and TRBJ1-2; D gene ambiguous. The germline V gene encodes CDR1 LGHNA and CDR2 YSLEER. The CDR3 covers 13 residues. Between the trimmed V and J ends, which lost 4 bases and 7 bases, there was a span of 13 bases. Here the CDR3 reads CASSPGEGGGYTF. Here the CDR3 DNA reads TGCGCCAGCAGCCCTGGAGAGGGAGGTGGCTACACCTTC.

In this sample, this clone turned up a few times. This chain joins TRBV7-2 and TRBJ1-1; 8 positions agree with TRBD1. V was clipped by 5 bases and J by 4 bases; unmatched bases: 12. Germline CDR1 and CDR2: SGHTA and FQGNSA. This CDR3 region has 16 residues. The CDR3 region has the DNA TGTGCCAGCAGCGCCTCCAAAGGACAGGGATCCACTGAAGCTTTCTTT. Translated: CASSASKGQGSTEAFF.

V is TRBV18 and J is TRBJ2-2; the match to TRBD2 covers 9 bases. CDR3 size: 16 residues. Germline V gene lookup returns CDR1 KGHSH and CDR2 LQKENI. Trimming cost V 4 bases and J 2 bases; bases outside gene matches: 5. CDR3 in amino acids: CASSHSLAGNTGELFF. DNA of the CDR3: TGTGCCAGCTCACATTCCCTAGCGGGAAACACCGGGGAGCTGTTTTTT.

This clone was recorded only once. The gene calls are TRBV19 and TRBJ2-2; 10 positions match TRBD2. CDR1 is LNHDA and CDR2 is SQIVND in the germline V gene (reference sequence). J gave up 4 bases and V 4 bases, and 6 bases lay outside the gene matches. This CDR3 is 16 amino acids long. CDR3 loop: CASSTLAGGSTGELFF. The CDR3, as DNA: TGTGCCAGTAGTACCTTAGCGGGAGGCAGCACCGGGGAGCTGTTTTTT.

The J gene is TRBJ1-5, the V gene TRBV6-5; D is uncertain. Germline V gene sequence: CDR1 MNHEY, CDR2 SVGAGI. Trimming took 4 bases from V and 4 from J, leaving 5 bases between them. The CDR3 sequence is 12 residues long. The CDR3 coding sequence is TGTGCCAGCAGTTTCTTGAATCAGCCCCAGCATTTT. Translation: CASSFLNQPQHF.

The V call is TRBV19, the J call TRBJ1-2; unclear D gene. CDR1 is LNHDA and CDR2 is SQIVND in the germline V gene (reference sequence). The CDR3 has 14 residues. Trimming took 1 base from V and 3 from J, leaving 9 bases between them. DNA of the CDR3: TGTGCCAGTAGTATAGCCAGGATTGACTATGGCTACACCTTC. Translating it yields CASSIARIDYGYTF. The full variable domain, in which reference TRBV19 and TRBJ1-2 provide the parts outside the CDR3, is DGGITQSPKYLFRKEGQNVTLSCEQNLNHDAMYWYRQDPGQGLRLIYYSQIVNDFQKGDIAEGYSVSREKKESFPLTVTSAQKNPTAFYLCASSIARIDYGYTFGSGTRLTVV.

The V call is TRBV5-8, the J call TRBJ1-1; D call uncertain. The CDR3 is 14 amino acids. The germline V gene has CDR1 SGHTS and CDR2 YDEGEE. The V end lost 6 bases, the J end lost 0 bases, and 12 bases lay between the germline ends. CDR3 in amino acids: CASTMINVNTEAFF. CDR3 nucleotide sequence: TGTGCCAGCACCATGATTAATGTGAACACTGAAGCTTTCTTT.

This sequence joins TRBV24-1 and TRBJ2-2; 7 nucleotides agree with TRBD1. V was pared by 3 bases and J by 7 bases, with 7 bases of the junction left unmatched. CDR1 is KGHDR and CDR2 is SFDVKD in the germline V gene. The CDR3 runs 15 residues. This CDR3 is CATSDADRVGGELFF. The CDR3 coding sequence is TGTGCCACCAGTGATGCCGACAGGGTGGGCGGGGAGCTGTTTTTT.

The DNA of the CDR3 is TGTGCCAGCAGAGCTACCTACGAGCAGTACTTC. Its protein product is CASRATYEQYF. The J gene is TRBJ2-7, the V gene TRBV6-6; D remains ambiguous. The germline gives CDR1 MNHNY, CDR2 SVGAGI (reference sequence). V lost 6 bases, J lost 2 bases, and 5 bases lay in between. The CDR3 is 11 residues long.

This chain uses TRBV4-3 with TRBJ1-2, with 8 bases identical to TRBD1. V gave up 0 bases and J gave up 7 bases; unmatched junction bases: 4. The CDR3 sequence is 14 residues long. Germline CDR1 and CDR2: LGHNA and YSLEER. The CDR3 DNA is TGCGCCAGCAGCCAAGAAGGACAGGGTCGTGGCTACACCTTC. Translating gives CASSQEGQGRGYTF.

This chain joins TRBV18 and TRBJ2-1; 7 bases map to TRBD2. Germline trimming cut 3 bases from V and 5 bases from J; bases unmatched to any gene: 4. Germline values: CDR1 KGHSH, CDR2 LQKENI. The CDR3 consists of 14 residues. In DNA form, the CDR3 reads TGTGCCAGCTCACCCATAGCGGGTAACAATGAGCAGTTCTTC. This sequence encodes CASSPIAGNNEQFF.

The chain employs TRBV6-4 and TRBJ2-1; 10 bases are a match to TRBD2. This CDR3 has 15 amino acids. From germline, CDR1 is MRHNA and CDR2 SNTAGT. V shed 8 bases and J 5 bases; nucleotides not matched to a gene: 9. CDR3: CASGRAGGDHNEQFF. The CDR3 DNA reads TGTGCCAGCGGACGAGCGGGGGGGGATCACAATGAGCAGTTCTTC.

The J gene is TRBJ2-5, the V gene TRBV5-4, with D possibly TRBD1 on 5 matching bases. The CDR3 is made up of 14 amino acids. The germline V gene has CDR1 SGHNT and CDR2 YYREEE (reference sequence). Between the trimmed V and J ends, which lost 3 bases and 5 bases, there was a span of 14 bases. The CDR3 protein is CASSSQGMGETQYF. CDR3 DNA: TGTGCCAGCAGCTCTCAGGGAATGGGCGAGACCCAGTACTTC.

This chain joins TRBV19 and TRBJ2-2, with no clear D. The germline V and J ends were trimmed by 8 bases and 6 bases, with 13 bases remaining between them. The CDR3 has 13 residues. Germline V CDR1 and CDR2: LNHDA, SQIVND (reference sequence). The CDR3 here is CASWKSVPGELFF. The DNA of the CDR3 is TGTGCCAGTTGGAAGTCGGTCCCCGGGGAGCTGTTTTTT. Variable domain in full (rest from reference TRBV19 and TRBJ2-2): DGGITQSPKYLFRKEGQNVTLSCEQNLNHDAMYWYRQDPGQGLRLIYYSQIVNDFQKGDIAEGYSVSREKKESFPLTVTSAQKNPTAFYLCASWKSVPGELFFGEGSRLTVL.

The chain uses TRBV11-1 and TRBJ2-2; D is unclear. CDR3 length equals 15 residues. The V gene lost 2 bases and the J gene lost 6 bases, with 13 bases spanning the gap. Per the germline V gene, CDR1 is SGHAT and CDR2 is FQDESV (reference sequence). The CDR3 DNA is TGTGCCAGCAGCTTACCCTCTTTGGTTGCCGGGGAGCTGTTTTTT. Protein product: CASSLPSLVAGELFF.

A single count supports this clone. The V and J genes are TRBV7-6 and TRBJ2-3; D not certain. This CDR3 spans 14 amino acids. Germline V gives CDR1 SGHVS, CDR2 FNYEAQ. The V end lost 5 bases, the J end lost 3 bases, and 12 bases lay between the germline ends. The CDR3 DNA reads TGTGCCAGCAGCCCCCAATTCGGGACAGATACGCAGTATTTT. It translates to CASSPQFGTDTQYF. Filled out from reference TRBV7-6 and TRBJ2-3, the complete variable domain reads GAGVSQSPRYKVTKRGQDVALRCDPISGHVSLYWYRQALGQGPEFLTYFNYEAQQDKSGLPNDRFSAERPEGSISTLTIQRTEQRDSAMYRCASSPQFGTDTQYFGPGTRLTVL.

This clone occurred a few times. The chain couples TRBV7-7 to TRBJ2-2; TRBD2 aligns across 7 bases. J was trimmed by 6 bases and V by 6 bases; bases with no gene match: 7. The CDR3 is made up of 14 amino acids. Germline assignment: CDR1 SSHAT and CDR2 FNYEAQ (reference sequence). The CDR3 DNA is TGTGCCAGCAGTTCGGGGGGAGGGCCCGGGGAGCTGTTTTTT. Its protein is CASSSGGGPGELFF.

The chain links TRBV24-1 to TRBJ2-5; D is undetermined. Germline CDR1 reads KGHDR; CDR2 reads SFDVKD. This CDR3 has 14 residues. V lost 3 bases and J 5 bases, leaving 12 bases between the germline ends. The CDR3 DNA reads as TGTGCCACCAGTGATCCGCAGTTGGAGGAGACCCAGTACTTC. Amino acids: CATSDPQLEETQYF.

The chain couples TRBV15 to TRBJ2-3; 13 bases map to TRBD2. Trimming took 5 bases from V and 2 from J; bases not matched to a gene: 7. There are 17 residues in the CDR3. The germline gives CDR1 LNHNV, CDR2 YYDKDF (reference sequence). The CDR3 loop reads CATSARTSGGLTDTQYF. The CDR3 DNA follows: TGTGCCACCAGCGCTCGGACTAGCGGGGGCCTCACAGATACGCAGTATTTT.

The rearrangement links TRBV7-8 to TRBJ2-2, with D possibly being TRBD1 (6 bases). Germline V gene lookup returns CDR1 SGHVS and CDR2 FQNEAQ. The CDR3 consists of 13 residues. V gave up 3 bases and J gave up 7 bases, with 9 bases separating them. The CDR3 here is CASSFGQSGELFF. CDR3 DNA sequence: TGTGCCAGCAGCTTCGGACAGAGCGGGGAGCTGTTTTTT. The whole variable domain, filled in from reference TRBV7-8 and TRBJ2-2, reads GAGVSQSPRYKVAKRGQDVALRCDPISGHVSLFWYQQALGQGPEFLTYFQNEAQLDKSGLPSDRFFAERPEGSVSTLKIQRTQQEDSAVYLCASSFGQSGELFFGEGSRLTVL.

The J gene is TRBJ2-3, the V gene TRBV18; D might be TRBD1 (6 bases). There are 15 residues in the CDR3. With 3 bases removed from V and 4 bases from J, the gap between germline ends came to 14 bases. Germline V gene lookup returns CDR1 KGHSH and CDR2 LQKENI. The CDR3 is CASSPITGPADTQYF. CDR3 DNA: TGTGCCAGCTCACCGATTACAGGGCCGGCAGATACGCAGTATTTT.

The chain combines TRBV15 with TRBJ2-5; D perhaps matches TRBD1 (7 bases). V was clipped by 0 bases and J by 5 bases, with 22 bases between them. The germline V gene encodes CDR1 LNHNV and CDR2 YYDKDF (reference sequence). This CDR3 is 18 amino acids long. The CDR3, as DNA: TGTGCCACCAGCAGAGAAGCAGGGGGGCTTCGGGGTCGGGAGACCCAGTACTTC. It encodes CATSREAGGLRGRETQYF.

The chain carries TRBV6-5 and TRBJ2-7, with 11 bases that match TRBD2. Trimming at V came to 6 bases and at J to 6 bases, leaving 10 bases not matched to a gene. In germline, CDR1 is MNHEY, CDR2 SVGAGI. The CDR3 contains 15 residues. Here the CDR3 reads CASRPGLAGPSEQYF. In DNA, the CDR3 is TGTGCCAGCAGACCCGGACTAGCGGGCCCTAGCGAGCAGTACTTC.

This clone was seen a single time. The chain carries TRBV9 and TRBJ1-5; 10 positions match TRBD1. There are 19 residues in the CDR3. J gave up 0 bases and V 3 bases, and 12 bases lay outside the gene matches. Germline V gene lookup returns CDR1 SGDLS and CDR2 YYNGEE. The CDR3 loop is CASSAGTGDFFYSNQPQHF. As DNA, the CDR3 is TGTGCCAGCAGCGCTGGGACAGGGGATTTTTTTTATAGCAATCAGCCCCAGCATTTT.

The chain couples TRBV19 to TRBJ2-1, with 8 bases matching TRBD1. The germline V gene has CDR1 LNHDA and CDR2 SQIVND (reference sequence). V dropped 5 bases and J dropped 2; count of bases not matched to a gene: 11. This CDR3 spans 17 amino acids. CDR3 loop: CASSSLPGQETYNEQFF. CDR3 DNA: TGTGCCAGTAGTTCGTTACCGGGACAGGAAACCTACAATGAGCAGTTCTTC.

In regard to this clone: This same CDR3 is encoded by further DNA sequences in the sample. CDR3 sequence (DNA): TGTGCCAGCAGCTTGGGGGGTAGCGGGGGGGCATACGAGCAGTACTTC. Translated, it gives CASSLGGSGGAYEQYF. The chain links TRBV5-4 to TRBJ2-7; 11 bases align to TRBD2. Germline V lookup: CDR1 SGHNT, CDR2 YYREEE (reference sequence). The CDR3 contains 16 residues. With V trimmed by 0 bases and J by 4 bases, 6 bases remained unmatched.